This T cell receptor (beta chain) was recovered during a study of CD8+CD57+ T cells in acquired aplastic anemia. This clonotype was seen a few times. It is unclear where the CDR3 begins or ends on the DNA, so no DNA is shown, and the CDR3 is as TCRdb lists it. The authors sequenced patients whose flow cytometry had shown CD8+CD57+ cell expansion. Germline CDR1 is PRHDT and CDR2 is FYEKMQ (reference sequence). The CDR3 spans 22 residues, counting both ends. Profiles of TCR beta VDJ and CDR3 were generated from a genomic DNA template. TCRdb reprocessed the reads with MiXCR, giving one entry per CDR3 protein. The repertoire holds around 250,000 distinct CDR3 sequences, with 82% as singletons.

The clonotype originates from a human donor with aplastic anemia. Sequencing was performed on sorted CD4+, CD8+, or CD8+CD57+ T cells (not recorded which) from PBMCs. The V and J genes are TRBV13 and TRBJ2-1; the table calls TRBD2, which could not be checked here. The CDR3 loop is CDSSFYICSARDPNYPYNEQFF.